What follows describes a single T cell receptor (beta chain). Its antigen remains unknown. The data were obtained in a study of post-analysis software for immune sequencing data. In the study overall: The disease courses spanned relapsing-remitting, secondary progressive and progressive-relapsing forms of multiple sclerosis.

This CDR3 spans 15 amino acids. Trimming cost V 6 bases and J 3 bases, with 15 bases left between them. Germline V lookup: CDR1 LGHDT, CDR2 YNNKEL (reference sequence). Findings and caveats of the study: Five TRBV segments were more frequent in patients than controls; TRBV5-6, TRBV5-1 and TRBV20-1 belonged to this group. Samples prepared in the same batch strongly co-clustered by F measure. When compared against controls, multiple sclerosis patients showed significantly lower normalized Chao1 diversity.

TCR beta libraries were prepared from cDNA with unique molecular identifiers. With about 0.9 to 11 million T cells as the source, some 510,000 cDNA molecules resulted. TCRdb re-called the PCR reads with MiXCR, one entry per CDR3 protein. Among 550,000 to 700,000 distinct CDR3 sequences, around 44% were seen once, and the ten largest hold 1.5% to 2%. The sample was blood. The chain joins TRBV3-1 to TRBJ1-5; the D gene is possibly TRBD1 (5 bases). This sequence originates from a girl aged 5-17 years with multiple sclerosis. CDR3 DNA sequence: TGTGCCAGCAGATCCGGGACGGACTCCAATCAGCCCCAGCATTTT. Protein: CASRSGTDSNQPQHF. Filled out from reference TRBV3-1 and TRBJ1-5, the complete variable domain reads DTAVSQTPKYLVTQMGNDKSIKCEQNLGHDTMYWYKQDSKKFLKIMFSYNNKELIINETVPNRFSPKSPDKAHLNLHINSLELGDSAVYFCASRSGTDSNQPQHFGDGTRLSIL.